This T cell receptor (beta chain) comes out of a study of early T cells in non-severe SARS-CoV-2 infection. This clonotype came up many times. Researchers attached unique molecular identifiers to individual cDNA molecules. TCRdb reprocessed the 5' RACE reads with MiXCR, giving one entry per CDR3 protein. The data hold tens of thousands of distinct CDR3 sequences, with around 6% observed a single time. The CDR3 totals 14 residues. Germline V gives CDR1 MNHEY, CDR2 SVGEGT. The V end lost 8 bases, the J end lost 8 bases, and 21 bases lay between the germline ends. This rearrangement joins TRBV6-2 or TRBV6-3 to TRBJ1-1, with a tentative D call TRBD1 (5 bases). This clonotype was obtained from an adult who was a healthcare worker with PCR-confirmed SARS-CoV-2 infection or an uninfected control (not recorded which). Sequencing input: whole blood. CDR3 residues: CASGDPDVSKEAFF. CDR3 coding DNA: TGTGCCAGCGGGGACCCGGACGTCAGTAAGGAAGCTTTCTTT.